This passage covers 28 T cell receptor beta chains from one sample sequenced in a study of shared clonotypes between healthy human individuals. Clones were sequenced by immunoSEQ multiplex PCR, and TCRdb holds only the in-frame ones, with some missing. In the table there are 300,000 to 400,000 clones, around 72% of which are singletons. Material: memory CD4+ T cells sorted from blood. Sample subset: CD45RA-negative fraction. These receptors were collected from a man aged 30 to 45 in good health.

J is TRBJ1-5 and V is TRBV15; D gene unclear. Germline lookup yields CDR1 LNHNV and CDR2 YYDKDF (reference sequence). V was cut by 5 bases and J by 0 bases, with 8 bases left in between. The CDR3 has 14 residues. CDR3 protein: CATSEQNSNQPQHF. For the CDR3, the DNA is TGTGCCACCAGCGAACAAAATAGCAATCAGCCCCAGCATTTT.

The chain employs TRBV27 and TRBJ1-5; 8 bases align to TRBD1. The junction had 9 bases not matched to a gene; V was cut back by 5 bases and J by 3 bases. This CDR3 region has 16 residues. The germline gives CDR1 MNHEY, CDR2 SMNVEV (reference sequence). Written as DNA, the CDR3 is TGTGCCAGCAGTCCTATCCCGGGACAGGACAATCAGCCCCAGCATTTT. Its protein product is CASSPIPGQDNQPQHF.

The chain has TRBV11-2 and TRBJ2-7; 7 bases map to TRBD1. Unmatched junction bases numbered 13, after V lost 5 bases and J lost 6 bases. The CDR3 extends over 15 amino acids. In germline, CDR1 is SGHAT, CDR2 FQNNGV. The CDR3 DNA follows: TGTGCCAGCAGCCGAGACAGGGTATGGTTTTCCGAGCAGTACTTC. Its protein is CASSRDRVWFSEQYF.

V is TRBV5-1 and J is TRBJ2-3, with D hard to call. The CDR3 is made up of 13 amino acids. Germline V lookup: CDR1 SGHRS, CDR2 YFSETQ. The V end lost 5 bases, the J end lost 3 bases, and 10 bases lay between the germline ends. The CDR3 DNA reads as TGCGCCAGCAGAGGCCCCGAAACAGATACGCAGTATTTT. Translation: CASRGPETDTQYF. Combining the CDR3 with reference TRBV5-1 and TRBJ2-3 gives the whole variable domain KAGVTQTPRYLIKTRGQQVTLSCSPISGHRSVSWYQQTPGQGLQFLFEYFSETQRNKGNFPGRFSGRQFSNSRSEMNVSTLELGDSALYLCASRGPETDTQYFGPGTRLTVL.

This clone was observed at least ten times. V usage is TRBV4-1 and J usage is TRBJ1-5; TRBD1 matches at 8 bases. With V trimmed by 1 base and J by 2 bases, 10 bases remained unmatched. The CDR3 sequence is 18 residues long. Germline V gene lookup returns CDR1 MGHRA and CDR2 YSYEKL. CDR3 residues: CASSQALIATGGNQPQHF. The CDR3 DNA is TGCGCCAGCAGCCAAGCTTTGATCGCGACAGGGGGCAATCAGCCCCAGCATTTT.

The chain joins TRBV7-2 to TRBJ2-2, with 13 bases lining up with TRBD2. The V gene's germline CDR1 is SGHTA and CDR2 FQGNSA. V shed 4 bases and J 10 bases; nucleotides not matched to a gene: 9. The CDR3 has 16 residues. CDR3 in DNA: TGTGCCAGCAGCTCGCACCGGACTAGCGGGAGTGAGGAGCTGTTTTTT. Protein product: CASSSHRTSGSEELFF.

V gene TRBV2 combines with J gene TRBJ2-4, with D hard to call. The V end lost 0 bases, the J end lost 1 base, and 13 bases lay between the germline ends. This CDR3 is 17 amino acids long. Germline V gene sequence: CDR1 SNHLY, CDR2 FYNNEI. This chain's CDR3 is CASSEAPLTLAKNIQYF. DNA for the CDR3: TGTGCCAGCAGTGAAGCGCCCCTTACTCTTGCCAAAAACATTCAGTACTTC.

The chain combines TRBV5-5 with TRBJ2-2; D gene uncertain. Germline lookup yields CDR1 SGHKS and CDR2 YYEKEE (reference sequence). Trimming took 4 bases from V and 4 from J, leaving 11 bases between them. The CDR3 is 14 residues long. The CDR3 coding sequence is TGTGCCAGCAGCCCCCCTAGAGGCACCGGGGAGCTGTTTTTT. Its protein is CASSPPRGTGELFF.

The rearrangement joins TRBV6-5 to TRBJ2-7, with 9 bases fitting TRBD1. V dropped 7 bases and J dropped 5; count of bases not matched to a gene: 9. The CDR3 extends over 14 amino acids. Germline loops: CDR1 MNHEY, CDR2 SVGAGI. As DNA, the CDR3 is TGTGCCAGCACCCCGACAGGGGGTCGCCACGAGCAGTACTTC. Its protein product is CASTPTGGRHEQYF.

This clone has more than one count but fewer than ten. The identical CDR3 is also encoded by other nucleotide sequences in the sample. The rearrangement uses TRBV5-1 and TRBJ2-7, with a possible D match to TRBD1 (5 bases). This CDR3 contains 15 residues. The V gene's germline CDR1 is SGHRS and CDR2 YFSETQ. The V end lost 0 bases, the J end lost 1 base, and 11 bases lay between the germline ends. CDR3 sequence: CASSLDGAPSYEQYF. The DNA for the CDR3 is TGCGCCAGCAGCTTGGATGGGGCTCCTTCCTACGAGCAGTACTTC.

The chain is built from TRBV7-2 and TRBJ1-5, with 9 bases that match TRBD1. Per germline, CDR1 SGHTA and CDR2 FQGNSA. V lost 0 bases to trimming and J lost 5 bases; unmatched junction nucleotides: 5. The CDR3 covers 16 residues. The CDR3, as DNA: TGTGCCAGCAGCTTAGCCGGGACAGGGCTCCATCAGCCCCAGCATTTT. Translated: CASSLAGTGLHQPQHF.

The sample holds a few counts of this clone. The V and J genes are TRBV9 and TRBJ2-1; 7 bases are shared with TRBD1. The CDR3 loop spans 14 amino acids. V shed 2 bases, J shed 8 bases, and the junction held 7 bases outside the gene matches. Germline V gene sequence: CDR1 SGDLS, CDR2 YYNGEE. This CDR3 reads CASSVTSTGDEQFF. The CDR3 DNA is TGTGCCAGCAGCGTGACCTCCACAGGGGATGAGCAGTTCTTC. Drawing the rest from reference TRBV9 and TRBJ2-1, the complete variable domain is DSGVTQTPKHLITATGQRVTLRCSPRSGDLSVYWYQQSLDQGLQFLIQYYNGEERAKGNILERFSAQQFPDLHSELNLSSLELGDSALYFCASSVTSTGDEQFFGPGTRLTVL.

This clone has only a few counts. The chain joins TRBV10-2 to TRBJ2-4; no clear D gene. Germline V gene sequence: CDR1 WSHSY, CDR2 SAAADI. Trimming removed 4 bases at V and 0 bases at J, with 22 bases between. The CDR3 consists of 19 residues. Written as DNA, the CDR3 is TGCGCCAGCAGTGCCCGCGGATTAGGCATGATAGAAGCCAAAAACATTCAGTACTTC. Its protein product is CASSARGLGMIEAKNIQYF.

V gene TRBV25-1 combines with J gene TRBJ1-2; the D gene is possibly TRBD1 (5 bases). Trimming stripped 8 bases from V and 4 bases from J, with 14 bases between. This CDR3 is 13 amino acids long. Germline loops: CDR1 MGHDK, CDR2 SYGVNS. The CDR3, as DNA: TGTGCCAGCTCCCTCCCGGGACTCTATGGCTACACCTTC. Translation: CASSLPGLYGYTF.

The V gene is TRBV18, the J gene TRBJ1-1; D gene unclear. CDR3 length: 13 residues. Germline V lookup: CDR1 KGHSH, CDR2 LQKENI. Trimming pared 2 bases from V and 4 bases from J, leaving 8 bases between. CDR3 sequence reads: CASSPGLITEAFF. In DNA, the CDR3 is TGTGCCAGCTCACCAGGGTTAATCACTGAAGCTTTCTTT.

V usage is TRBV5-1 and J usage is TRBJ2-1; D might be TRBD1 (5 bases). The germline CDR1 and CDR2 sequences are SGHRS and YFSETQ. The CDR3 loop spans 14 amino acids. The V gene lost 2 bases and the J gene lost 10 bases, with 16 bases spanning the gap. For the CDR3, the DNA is TGCGCCAGCAGCTTCTCCCTGGACACGGGCGAGCAGTTCTTC. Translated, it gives CASSFSLDTGEQFF.

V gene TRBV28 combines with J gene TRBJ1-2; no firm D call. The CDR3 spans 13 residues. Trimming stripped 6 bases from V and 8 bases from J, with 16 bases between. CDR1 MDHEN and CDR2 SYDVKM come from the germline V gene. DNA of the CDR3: TGTGCCAGCAGCGGATCGACAATGCTGGGCTACACCTTC. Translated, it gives CASSGSTMLGYTF.

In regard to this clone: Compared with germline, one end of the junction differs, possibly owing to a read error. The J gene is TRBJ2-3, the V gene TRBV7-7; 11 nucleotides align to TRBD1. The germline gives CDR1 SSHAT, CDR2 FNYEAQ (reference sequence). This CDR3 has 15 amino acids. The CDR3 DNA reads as TGTGCTAGCAGCTTAGGGACAGGGGGTTTGGATACGCAGTATTTT. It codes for CASSLGTGGLDTQYF.

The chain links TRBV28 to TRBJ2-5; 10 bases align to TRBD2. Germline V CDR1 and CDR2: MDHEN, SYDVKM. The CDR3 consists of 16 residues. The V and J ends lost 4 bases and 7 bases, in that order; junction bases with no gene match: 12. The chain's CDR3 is CASSSWTSGLIGTQYF. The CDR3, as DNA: TGTGCCAGCAGTTCATGGACTAGCGGCCTAATCGGGACCCAGTACTTC.

The CDR3 sequence is CASSPRGSGAEAFF. The CDR3 DNA is TGCGCCAGCAGCCCCCGGGGGTCGGGAGCTGAAGCTTTCTTT. This chain uses TRBV5-1 with TRBJ1-1; maybe TRBD1 (5 bases). V lost 4 bases and J lost 6, with 16 bases in between. From germline, CDR1 is SGHRS and CDR2 YFSETQ. This CDR3 is 14 amino acids long.

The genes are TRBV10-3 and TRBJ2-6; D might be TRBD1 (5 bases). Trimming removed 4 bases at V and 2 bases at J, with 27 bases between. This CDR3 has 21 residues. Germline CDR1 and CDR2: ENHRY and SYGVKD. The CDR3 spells CAISAPSGQAQDNAGANVLTF. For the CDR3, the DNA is TGTGCCATCAGTGCCCCTTCAGGGCAGGCGCAAGATAACGCTGGGGCCAACGTCCTGACTTTC.

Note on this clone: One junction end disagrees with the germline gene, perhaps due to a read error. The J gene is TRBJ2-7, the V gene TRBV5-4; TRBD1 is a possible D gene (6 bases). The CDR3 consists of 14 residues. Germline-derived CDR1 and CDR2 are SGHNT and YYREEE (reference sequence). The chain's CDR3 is CASRLDSLRDEQYF. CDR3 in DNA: TGTGCCAGCAGATTGGACAGCCTAAGGGACGAGCAGTACTTC. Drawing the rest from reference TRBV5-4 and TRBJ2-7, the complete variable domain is ETGVTQSPTHLIKTRGQQVTLRCSSQSGHNTVSWYQQALGQGPQFIFQYYREEENGRGNFPPRFSGLQFPNYSSELNVNALELDDSALYLCASRLDSLRDEQYFGPGTRLTVT.

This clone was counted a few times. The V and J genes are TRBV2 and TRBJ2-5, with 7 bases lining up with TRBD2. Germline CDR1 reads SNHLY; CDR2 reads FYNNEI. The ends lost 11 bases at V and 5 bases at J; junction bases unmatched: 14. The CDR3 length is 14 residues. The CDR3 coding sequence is TGTGCCTCTCAGGGCGGGAGTCGGGGTGAGACCCAGTACTTC. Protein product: CASQGGSRGETQYF.

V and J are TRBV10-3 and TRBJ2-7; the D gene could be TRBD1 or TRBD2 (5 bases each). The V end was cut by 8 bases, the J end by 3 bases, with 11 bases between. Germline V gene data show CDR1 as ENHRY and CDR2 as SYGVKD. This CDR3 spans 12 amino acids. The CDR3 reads CAIGDGYYEQYF. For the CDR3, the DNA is TGTGCCATCGGGGACGGTTACTACGAGCAGTACTTC.

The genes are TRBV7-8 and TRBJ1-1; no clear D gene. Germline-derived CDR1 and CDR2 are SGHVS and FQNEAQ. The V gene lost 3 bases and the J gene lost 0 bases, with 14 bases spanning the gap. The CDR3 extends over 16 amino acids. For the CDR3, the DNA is TGTGCCAGCAGCTTGGTCGCGGAATCCATGAACACTGAAGCTTTCTTT. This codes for CASSLVAESMNTEAFF.

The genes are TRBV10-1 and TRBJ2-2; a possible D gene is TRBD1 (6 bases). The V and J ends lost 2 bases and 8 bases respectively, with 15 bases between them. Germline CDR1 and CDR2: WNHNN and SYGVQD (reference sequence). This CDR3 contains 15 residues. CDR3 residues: CASSESSGAKGELFF. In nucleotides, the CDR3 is TGCGCCAGCAGTGAGAGTTCAGGGGCGAAGGGGGAGCTGTTTTTT.

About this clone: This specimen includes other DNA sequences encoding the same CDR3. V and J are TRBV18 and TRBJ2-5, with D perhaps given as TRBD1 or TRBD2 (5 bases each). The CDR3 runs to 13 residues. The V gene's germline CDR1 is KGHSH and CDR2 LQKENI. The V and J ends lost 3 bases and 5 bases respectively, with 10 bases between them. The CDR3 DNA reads TGTGCCAGCTCACCCGGGACGGCTGAGACCCAGTACTTC. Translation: CASSPGTAETQYF.

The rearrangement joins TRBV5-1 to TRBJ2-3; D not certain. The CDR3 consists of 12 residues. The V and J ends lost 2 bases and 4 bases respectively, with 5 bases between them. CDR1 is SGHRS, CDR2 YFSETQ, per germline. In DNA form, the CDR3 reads TGCGCCAGCAGCTTCACCTCAGATACGCAGTATTTT. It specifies CASSFTSDTQYF. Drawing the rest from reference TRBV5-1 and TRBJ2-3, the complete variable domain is KAGVTQTPRYLIKTRGQQVTLSCSPISGHRSVSWYQQTPGQGLQFLFEYFSETQRNKGNFPGRFSGRQFSNSRSEMNVSTLELGDSALYLCASSFTSDTQYFGPGTRLTVL.